Sequencing of this T cell receptor (beta chain) was carried out in a study of PD-L1 blockade in urothelial cancer (dated by TCRdb to the late 2010s). A note on the overall study: Therapy was started around 2014 for all patients, and atezolizumab 1,200 mg was administered intravenously every 3 weeks. TCR sequencing covered pretreatment tumor samples and matched, serially collected peripheral blood taken before and after atezolizumab treatment. Under 30 patients had pretreatment blood TCR-seq, about 25 had at least one posttreatment blood collection, and about 25 had tumor TCR-seq. Durable clinical benefit was defined as a progression-free survival longer than 6 months, and TCR features were additionally tested against progression-free survival and overall survival. Blood samples gave median yields of 141,255 T cells and around 88,000 unique TCRs, along with a median clonality of about 0.084. In the same patients, whole exome sequencing and RNA sequencing of pretreatment tumors were performed in addition to TCR sequencing. An exploratory multi-omic analysis was conducted of the somatic, immune and clinical correlates of response to PD-L1 blockade with atezolizumab in urothelial cancer. About 90% of the roughly 30 patients were identified as males with urothelial cancer of bladder origin, and a prior smoking history was reported by 18 of 29 patients. Nine patients reached durable clinical benefit, while roughly 22 patients did not. An ECOG performance status of 0 or 1 was recorded for the patients, and 0 to 3 prior chemotherapy regimens had been received by the patients. Blood samples were analyzed at two time points: 3 weeks after treatment start (second dose) and 6 weeks after treatment start. What the study reported, not specific to this receptor: Because of the small sample size (n ≈ 31) and the many exploratory analyses performed, the results are intended to be regarded as hypothesis-generating. Patients with durable benefit showed greater expansion of tumor-associated TCR clones in peripheral blood 3 weeks after starting treatment (n ≈ 20, p = 0.022). Improved progression-free and overall survival was associated with having pretreatment peripheral blood TCR clonality below the median.

Sequences SGHRS (CDR1) and YFSETQ (CDR2) are obtained from the germline V gene. Trimming leaves V shorter by 4 bases and J shorter by 5 bases, with the junction holding 9 bases beyond the gene matches. Including the terminal cysteine and phenylalanine, the CDR3 comprises 14 residues. This entry keeps only the CDR3 DNA: 42 bases, framed from base 1. The cohort included some 30 patients with locally advanced or metastatic urothelial carcinoma who were treated at Memorial Sloan Kettering on a trial protocol. Peripheral blood mononuclear cells were collected from each patient pretreatment and during treatment, giving between 1 and 8 total time points per patient. The Qiagen DNeasy Blood extraction kit was used to purify genomic DNA from total PBMCs and tumor samples. PBMCs were collected pretreatment and during treatment, and were isolated and stored as previously described. In regard to this clone: The clone's antigen remains unknown. No much larger clone is present one base from it, and per-base qualities are unavailable.

Each PCR received spiked-in synthetic TCR analog templates so that absolute template abundance could be estimated from read counts. The immunoSEQ assay used bias-controlled V and J gene primers to amplify TCRbeta CDR3 regions from genomic DNA. Rearranged TCRbeta segments were sequenced at approximately 20X coverage. The original pipeline was this. Sequencing errors were corrected by clustering, and CDR3s were annotated against IMGT so that V, D and J genes could be assigned. Downstream analyses used only productive TCRbeta rearrangements, leaving out any out-of-frame or stop-codon sequences. Clonality was calculated as one minus the Shannon entropy normalized by the log of the number of unique productive sequences. Clones differing between time points or between blood and tumor were identified using Fisher's exact test with Benjamini-Hochberg correction, with an adjusted p below 0.01 applied as the threshold. TCRdb holds this immuneACCESS table with in-frame rearrangements only. Some clones are missing; in checked studies, unresolved V genes explain under half, and the rest has no known cause. V, J and clone size are those of that table, while D and trimming were read from the DNA. This sample holds tens of thousands of clones; roughly 80% were observed only once. Of the sample, less than 4.5% falls within the top ten clones.

This sequence was found in a man aged 70 or older with urothelial cancer. The chain links TRBV5-1 with TRBJ2-7; TRBD1 matches 7 bases in the middle. Sequencing was performed on PBMCs, taken around atezolizumab (anti-PD-L1) treatment. In nucleotide form, the sequence is TGCGCCAGCAGCAAACAGGGGCTCGTCGACGAGCAGTACTTC. This sequence encodes CASSKQGLVDEQYF.